One and the same sample provided the 32 T cell receptor beta chains below, sequenced in a study of blood T cell repertoires in COVID-19. Libraries were prepared by immunoSEQ multiplex PCR; TCRdb keeps only in-frame clonotypes and omits some of them. The table shows more than 100,000 clones, with 80% to 90% occurring only once. Sequencing was done on a sample of peripheral blood. These receptors all come from a man in his forties or fifties with acute or convalescent COVID-19.

The chain couples TRBV30 to TRBJ1-2, with D uncertain. The V gene lost 2 bases and the J gene lost 6 bases, with 7 bases spanning the gap. The CDR3 is 11 residues long. Germline-derived CDR1 and CDR2 are GTSNPN and SVGIG (reference sequence). As DNA, the CDR3 is TGTGCCTGGAGTCCCGGGGATGGCTACACCTTC. Protein product: CAWSPGDGYTF.

The chain combines TRBV14 with TRBJ1-2; possibly TRBD1 for D (5 bases). Trimming cost V 0 bases and J 6 bases, with 11 bases left between them. This CDR3 region has 14 residues. Germline V lookup: CDR1 SGHDN, CDR2 FVKESK. CDR3 protein: CASSQDLTRDGYTF. CDR3 nucleotide sequence: TGTGCCAGCAGCCAAGATCTCACCAGGGATGGCTACACCTTC. The variable domain in full, with the rest retrieved from reference TRBV14 and TRBJ1-2, is EAGVTQFPSHSVIEKGQTVTLRCDPISGHDNLYWYRRVMGKEIKFLLHFVKESKQDESGMPNNRFLAERTGGTYSTLKVQPAELEDSGVYFCASSQDLTRDGYTFGSGTRLTVV.

This rearrangement joins TRBV14 to TRBJ2-5, with a possible D match to TRBD1 (5 bases). V gave up 1 base and J gave up 5 bases, with 11 bases separating them. Per the germline V gene, CDR1 is SGHDN and CDR2 is FVKESK. The CDR3 loop spans 14 amino acids. CDR3: CASSQVAGLETQYF. In DNA, the CDR3 is TGTGCCAGCAGCCAAGTAGCAGGGTTGGAGACCCAGTACTTC.

V gene TRBV29-1 combines with J gene TRBJ2-1, with D uncertain. This CDR3 is 12 amino acids long. V lost 5 bases to trimming and J lost 10 bases, with 15 bases between them. The germline V gene encodes CDR1 SQVTM and CDR2 ANQGSEA. Here the CDR3 reads CSVYNNLPEQFF. The DNA of the CDR3 is TGCAGCGTTTACAACAACCTCCCGGAGCAGTTCTTC.

The rearrangement uses TRBV5-1 and TRBJ2-3; 9 positions agree with TRBD2. After removal of 0 bases from V and 2 bases from J, the junction contained 4 bases not matched to a gene. The CDR3 loop spans 16 amino acids. Germline V gene data show CDR1 as SGHRS and CDR2 as YFSETQ. For the CDR3, the DNA is TGCGCCAGCAGCTTGGAGATAGCGGGAGCCACAGATACGCAGTATTTT. Encoded protein: CASSLEIAGATDTQYF. The full variable domain, rest sourced from reference TRBV5-1 and TRBJ2-3, is KAGVTQTPRYLIKTRGQQVTLSCSPISGHRSVSWYQQTPGQGLQFLFEYFSETQRNKGNFPGRFSGRQFSNSRSEMNVSTLELGDSALYLCASSLEIAGATDTQYFGPGTRLTVL.

The V gene is TRBV6-5, the J gene TRBJ1-6; D perhaps matches TRBD1 (5 bases). The germline gives CDR1 MNHEY, CDR2 SVGAGI. Trimming removed 4 bases at V and 7 bases at J, with 11 bases between. The CDR3 length is 14 residues. CDR3 in DNA: TGTGCCAGCAGTTCGGAGGGGAGGAATTCACCCCTCCACTTT. Protein: CASSSEGRNSPLHF.

The chain recombines TRBV7-9 with TRBJ1-3; D is undetermined. The V gene's germline CDR1 is SEHNR and CDR2 FQNEAQ (reference sequence). The V gene lost 1 base and the J gene lost 0 bases, with 4 bases spanning the gap. The CDR3 runs 14 residues. CDR3 protein: CASSLDNSGNTIYF. Here the CDR3 DNA reads TGTGCCAGCAGCTTAGACAACTCTGGAAACACCATATATTTT.

The chain carries TRBV21-1 and TRBJ2-2; the DNA was not compared with TRBD1, the D call given in the table. TRBV21-1 is labeled a pseudogene. The CDR3 runs to 16 residues. CDR3: CASSKRTSGKPGELFF. The CDR3 DNA follows: TGTGCCAGCAGCAAGAGAACATCAGGGAAGCCCGGGGAGCTGTTTTTT.

This chain uses TRBV4-1 with TRBJ1-1, with 7 positions matching TRBD1. The CDR3 spans 15 residues. Germline V gives CDR1 MGHRA, CDR2 YSYEKL. The J segment lost 0 bases and the V segment lost 2 bases, leaving 3 bases of the junction unmatched. In DNA form, the CDR3 reads TGCGCCAGCAGCCAACTACAGGGGTTGAACACTGAAGCTTTCTTT. It yields the protein CASSQLQGLNTEAFF.

CDR3 sequence reads: CASSSDRVAYEQYF. The CDR3 nucleotides read TGTGCCAGCAGCTCGGACAGGGTGGCCTACGAGCAGTACTTC. V gene TRBV7-2 combines with J gene TRBJ2-7; 8 bases map to TRBD1. The germline V gene encodes CDR1 SGHTA and CDR2 FQGNSA. This CDR3 has 14 amino acids. The J segment lost 2 bases and the V segment lost 4 bases, leaving 4 bases of the junction unmatched.

This chain joins TRBV19 and TRBJ1-1, with D uncertain. The CDR3 runs to 13 residues. V was shortened by 5 bases and J by 1 base, with 8 bases between the two germline ends. Germline CDR1 is LNHDA and CDR2 is SQIVND (reference sequence). The CDR3 DNA sequence: TGTGCCAGTAGTCCCCGGGGGAACACTGAAGCTTTCTTT. Its translation: CASSPRGNTEAFF.

The V and J genes are TRBV11-3 and TRBJ2-3, with 7 bases matching TRBD1. Germline V gives CDR1 SGHNT, CDR2 YENEEA. The J segment lost 3 bases and the V segment lost 5 bases, leaving 8 bases of the junction unmatched. This CDR3 is 15 amino acids long. CDR3 sequence: CASSPRQGLTDTQYF. The DNA of the CDR3 is TGTGCCAGCAGCCCTCGACAGGGTTTAACAGATACGCAGTATTTT.

This sequence joins TRBV5-1 and TRBJ1-4; the match to TRBD1 covers 11 bases. The CDR3 sequence is 16 residues long. Per germline, CDR1 SGHRS and CDR2 YFSETQ. Trimming took 5 bases from V and 0 from J; bases not matched to a gene: 3. The CDR3 here is CASSSGQGATNEKLFF. Here the CDR3 DNA reads TGCGCCAGCAGTTCGGGACAGGGGGCAACTAATGAAAAACTGTTTTTT.

This chain links TRBV30 with TRBJ2-1; the match to TRBD2 covers 11 bases. The germline V gene has CDR1 GTSNPN and CDR2 SVGIG (reference sequence). The CDR3 loop spans 15 amino acids. Trimming cost V 2 bases and J 9 bases; bases outside gene matches: 9. The CDR3 DNA reads TGTGCCTGGAGTAAAATAGCGGGGGGGCCCAGTGAGCAGTTCTTC. Translated: CAWSKIAGGPSEQFF.

This rearrangement joins TRBV18 to TRBJ1-2; D not resolved. The V gene's germline CDR1 is KGHSH and CDR2 LQKENI. The CDR3 is made up of 11 amino acids. The ends were cut back, 6 bases at V and 7 bases at J, with 9 bases in the middle. Here the CDR3 DNA reads TGTGCCAGCTCGCCGAGGTTTGGCTACACCTTC. Protein product: CASSPRFGYTF.

This sequence joins TRBV19 and TRBJ1-1; no clear D. This CDR3 region has 13 residues. Trimming removed 5 bases from V and 1 base from J, with 8 bases in between. Looked up from germline, CDR1 is LNHDA and CDR2 is SQIVND (reference sequence). Written as DNA, the CDR3 is TGTGCCAGTAGTTCAACACAGAACACTGAAGCTTTCTTT. Translating gives CASSSTQNTEAFF.

CDR3 amino acids: CASSPSTGSYSGNTIYF. The CDR3 nucleotides read TGTGCCAGCTCACCGTCGACAGGATCCTACTCTGGAAACACCATATATTTT. V gene TRBV18 combines with J gene TRBJ1-3, with D perhaps TRBD1 (6 bases). Deletions cut 3 bases from V and 0 bases from J, with 15 bases between. The germline V gene encodes CDR1 KGHSH and CDR2 LQKENI. The CDR3 loop spans 17 amino acids.

This chain links TRBV14 with TRBJ2-1; 11 bases are shared with TRBD2. Germline V gives CDR1 SGHDN, CDR2 FVKESK. The junction had 6 bases not matched to a gene; V was cut back by 2 bases and J by 9 bases. This CDR3 has 15 amino acids. The CDR3 loop reads CASSQMTSGMGEQFF. CDR3 DNA sequence: TGTGCCAGCAGCCAAATGACTAGCGGGATGGGTGAGCAGTTCTTC.

The CDR3 loop reads CASSMSVNYGYTF. CDR3 nucleotides: TGTGCCAGTAGTATGTCAGTTAACTATGGCTACACCTTC. The chain couples TRBV19 to TRBJ1-2; D unresolved. Per germline, CDR1 LNHDA and CDR2 SQIVND (reference sequence). Trimming cost V 3 bases and J 1 base, with 6 bases left between them. This CDR3 region has 13 residues.

The rearrangement joins TRBV24-1 to TRBJ2-1; 16 nucleotides line up with TRBD2. With 3 bases clipped from V and 7 bases from J, the junction kept 2 bases outside the gene matches. Germline values: CDR1 KGHDR, CDR2 SFDVKD. This CDR3 comprises 16 residues. The CDR3 sequence: CATSDGGLAGGNEQFF. The DNA of the CDR3 is TGTGCCACCAGTGATGGGGGACTAGCGGGAGGGAATGAGCAGTTCTTC.

The CDR3 sequence is CASSRPLAGVLGTDTQYF. The CDR3 region has the DNA TGTGCCAGCAGCCGTCCACTAGCGGGAGTATTGGGCACAGATACGCAGTATTTT. The chain is built from TRBV14 and TRBJ2-3; 11 bases line up with TRBD2. Germline loops: CDR1 SGHDN, CDR2 FVKESK. This CDR3 comprises 18 residues. Unmatched junction bases numbered 10, after V lost 4 bases and J lost 1 base.

The rearrangement links TRBV4-1 to TRBJ2-1; 8 bases are a match to TRBD2. The CDR3 spans 16 residues. Germline V CDR1 and CDR2: MGHRA, YSYEKL. Unmatched junction bases numbered 11, after V lost 6 bases and J lost 4 bases. The CDR3: CASSQTSGEQYNEQFF. CDR3 sequence (DNA): TGCGCCAGCAGTCAAACTAGCGGAGAACAATACAATGAGCAGTTCTTC.

This chain uses TRBV6-2 or TRBV6-3 with TRBJ1-1; D may be TRBD1 (6 bases). Per germline, CDR1 MNHEY and CDR2 SVGEGT. CDR3 length: 15 amino acids. V lost 2 bases, J lost 0 bases, and 10 bases lay in between. Written as DNA, the CDR3 is TGTGCCAGCAGTTACCGTCAGGGGATGAACACTGAAGCTTTCTTT. It codes for CASSYRQGMNTEAFF.

The chain combines TRBV5-6 with TRBJ1-2; maybe TRBD1 (5 bases). CDR1 SGHDT and CDR2 YYEEEE come from the germline V gene. This CDR3 is 16 amino acids long. Trimming removed 0 bases from V and 9 bases from J, with 21 bases in between. The CDR3 is CASSLGALRDLWSYTF. The CDR3 DNA reads as TGTGCCAGCAGCTTGGGAGCCCTAAGGGACTTATGGAGCTACACCTTC.

This chain uses TRBV18 with TRBJ1-2; TRBD1 matches 12 bases. CDR3 size: 16 residues. CDR1 and CDR2 from the germline V gene are KGHSH and LQKENI. The V segment lost 5 bases and the J segment 4 bases; nucleotides outside the gene matches: 8. CDR3 amino acids: CASSVRDRGRGYGYTF. In nucleotides, the CDR3 is TGTGCCAGCTCAGTCCGGGACAGGGGGCGCGGCTATGGCTACACCTTC.

Remarks on this clone: The sample contains more than one DNA sequence encoding this CDR3. The chain couples TRBV30 to TRBJ1-2, with D possibly matching TRBD1 (5 bases). CDR1 and CDR2 from the germline V gene are GTSNPN and SVGIG (reference sequence). CDR3 length equals 16 residues. Trimming took off 5 bases at V and 6 bases at J, with 25 bases between the two ends. The CDR3 sequence is CAWSTRVGGPRDGYTF. The CDR3, as DNA: TGTGCCTGGTCTACTCGGGTGGGGGGTCCGCGGGATGGCTACACCTTC.

The chain has TRBV11-2 and TRBJ1-6; 7 nucleotides align to TRBD1. Germline V gene lookup returns CDR1 SGHAT and CDR2 FQNNGV. The CDR3 is 14 amino acids. V shed 1 base and J 9 bases; nucleotides not matched to a gene: 3. CDR3 sequence reads: CASSLADRVSPLHF. CDR3 DNA: TGTGCCAGCAGCTTAGCCGACAGGGTTTCACCCCTCCACTTT.

This clone showed up just once. This sequence joins TRBV5-5 and TRBJ1-2, with a possible D match to TRBD1 (6 bases). CDR3 length equals 14 residues. V lost 2 bases to trimming and J lost 5 bases, with 13 bases between them. Germline-derived CDR1 and CDR2 are SGHKS and YYEKEE (reference sequence). CDR3 residues: CASSLGSGEYGYTF. DNA for the CDR3: TGTGCCAGCAGCTTAGGTTCAGGGGAGTATGGCTACACCTTC.

DNA of the CDR3: TGTGCCAGCAGTCAGATGAGGCCCTCGAACACTGAAGCTTTCTTT. Its protein is CASSQMRPSNTEAFF. The chain joins TRBV6-2 or TRBV6-3 to TRBJ1-1; no clear D gene. CDR3 length equals 15 residues. Trimming shortened V by 5 bases and J by 1 base, and 14 bases separated the two germline ends. Germline CDR1 MNHEY, CDR2 SVGEGT.

The V call is TRBV6-2 or TRBV6-3, the J call TRBJ1-1; no reliable D call. With 2 bases removed from V and 0 bases from J, the gap between germline ends came to 10 bases. The CDR3 contains 15 residues. Germline assignment: CDR1 MNHEY and CDR2 SVGEGT. The CDR3 DNA reads TGTGCCAGCAGTTACGCTCCACTCATGAACACTGAAGCTTTCTTT. Encoded protein: CASSYAPLMNTEAFF.

This rearrangement joins TRBV5-1 to TRBJ2-1; TRBD2 aligns across 7 bases. V gave up 4 bases and J gave up 0 bases; unmatched junction bases: 10. CDR1 and CDR2 from the germline V gene are SGHRS and YFSETQ. This CDR3 has 17 amino acids. The CDR3 DNA sequence: TGCGCCAGCAGCGCCCAGCGGGACCGAATCTCCTACAATGAGCAGTTCTTC. Its translation is CASSAQRDRISYNEQFF.

The V gene is TRBV25-1, the J gene TRBJ2-7; possible D gene TRBD1, 6 bases. Trimming took off 6 bases at V and 2 bases at J, with 17 bases between the two ends. From germline, CDR1 is MGHDK and CDR2 SYGVNS. The CDR3 has 15 amino acids. The CDR3 here is CASSTNRERPYEQYF. As DNA, the CDR3 is TGTGCCAGCAGCACTAACAGGGAAAGGCCCTACGAGCAGTACTTC.